This T cell receptor (beta chain) is from a study of blood T cell repertoires in COVID-19. Study context: Cohort 3 donors counted as recovered after two negative PCRs, clearance, or resolved symptoms.

Those enrolled, adults aged roughly 18 to 89 years, came from roughly 22 US areas. Participants' own reports of clinical history determined their cohort assignment. Concerning this clone: Within the sample, other DNA sequences also encode this same CDR3.

The CDR3 consists of 12 residues. Losses at the gene ends were 6 bases for V and 4 bases for J; bases not matched to a gene: 3. The V gene's germline CDR1 is ENHRY and CDR2 SYGVKD. Using immunoSEQ multiplex PCR, the repertoire was profiled, and TCRdb retains in-frame clones only, with some absent. The table lists 250,000 to 300,000 clones, 88% of them singletons. This TCR came from a woman between 55 and 75 years old in a cohort exposed to, infected with or recovered from COVID-19 (not recorded which). V and J are TRBV10-3 and TRBJ2-7; 7 bases are a match to TRBD1. The sample was PBMCs or T cells enriched from blood (not recorded which). CDR3 sequence: CAISEQGYEQYF. CDR3 in DNA: TGTGCCATCAGCGAACAGGGGTACGAGCAGTACTTC.